The sequence of this T cell receptor beta chain was determined in a study of CD8+ T cells in alopecia areata. The sample's treatment: oral pan-JAK inhibitor, 5-10 mg twice daily. Punch biopsies of lesional scalp, plus peripheral blood, were taken from alopecia areata patients. Study-wide results and caveats: Scalp clonality decreased significantly with tofacitinib, and so did expanded CD8+ clones among the top 100. Resident alphabeta T cells of normal skin are also sequenced in scalp samples. Relative to mice, TCR sharing across patients was less clear, a difference possibly HLA-related.

The V gene end was trimmed by 2 bases and the J gene end by 4 bases; junction bases not matched to a gene: 3. The CDR3 is 15 amino acids. Germline V lookup: CDR1 MGHDK, CDR2 SYGVNS. As the sequencing template, cDNA was produced by extracting RNA and reverse transcribing it. The assay was immunoSEQ multiplex PCR, and TCRdb's table has in-frame clones only and misses some. The table has some 120,000 clones, approximately 60% seen once. Regarding this clone: Its antigen is not known.

This chain connects TRBV25-1 to TRBJ2-5; 11 bases are shared with TRBD1. The specimen comprised CD4+ T cells sorted from blood, sampled at week 4, from a patient treated with tofacitinib. The sequence was obtained from a human donor with alopecia areata. CDR3 loop: CASSEGDRGGETQYF. The CDR3 nucleotides read TGTGCCAGCAGTGAAGGGGACAGGGGGGGAGAGACCCAGTACTTC.